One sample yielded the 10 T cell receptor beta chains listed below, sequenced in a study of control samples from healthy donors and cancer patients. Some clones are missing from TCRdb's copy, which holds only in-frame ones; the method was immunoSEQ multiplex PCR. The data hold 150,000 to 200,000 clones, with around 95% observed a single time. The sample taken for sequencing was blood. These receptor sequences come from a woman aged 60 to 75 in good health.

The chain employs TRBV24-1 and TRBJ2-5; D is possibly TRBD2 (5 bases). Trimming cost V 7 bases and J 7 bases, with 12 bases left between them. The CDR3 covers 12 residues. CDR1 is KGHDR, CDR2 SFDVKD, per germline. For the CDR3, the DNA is TGTGCCACCAGAGATCCTGAGGGGACCCAGTACTTC. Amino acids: CATRDPEGTQYF.

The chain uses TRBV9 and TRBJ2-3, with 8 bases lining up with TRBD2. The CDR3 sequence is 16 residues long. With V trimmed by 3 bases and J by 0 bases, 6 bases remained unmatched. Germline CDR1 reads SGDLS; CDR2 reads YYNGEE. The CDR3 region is CASSGISGDSTDTQYF. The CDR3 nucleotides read TGTGCCAGCAGCGGAATTAGCGGGGATAGCACAGATACGCAGTATTTT. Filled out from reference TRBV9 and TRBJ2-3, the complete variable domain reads DSGVTQTPKHLITATGQRVTLRCSPRSGDLSVYWYQQSLDQGLQFLIQYYNGEERAKGNILERFSAQQFPDLHSELNLSSLELGDSALYFCASSGISGDSTDTQYFGPGTRLTVL.

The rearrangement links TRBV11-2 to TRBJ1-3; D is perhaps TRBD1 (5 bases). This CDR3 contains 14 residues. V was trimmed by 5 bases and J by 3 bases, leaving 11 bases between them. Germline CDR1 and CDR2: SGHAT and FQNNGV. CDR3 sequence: CASSRGLGGNTIYF. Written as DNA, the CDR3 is TGTGCCAGCAGCCGGGGACTGGGTGGAAACACCATATATTTT.

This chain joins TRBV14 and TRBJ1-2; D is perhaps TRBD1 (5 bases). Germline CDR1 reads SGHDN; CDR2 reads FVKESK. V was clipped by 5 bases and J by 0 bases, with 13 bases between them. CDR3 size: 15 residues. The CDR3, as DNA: TGTGCCAGCAGCGAACGACAGAACCCTAACTATGGCTACACCTTC. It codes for CASSERQNPNYGYTF. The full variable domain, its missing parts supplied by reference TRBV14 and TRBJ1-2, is EAGVTQFPSHSVIEKGQTVTLRCDPISGHDNLYWYRRVMGKEIKFLLHFVKESKQDESGMPNNRFLAERTGGTYSTLKVQPAELEDSGVYFCASSERQNPNYGYTFGSGTRLTVV.

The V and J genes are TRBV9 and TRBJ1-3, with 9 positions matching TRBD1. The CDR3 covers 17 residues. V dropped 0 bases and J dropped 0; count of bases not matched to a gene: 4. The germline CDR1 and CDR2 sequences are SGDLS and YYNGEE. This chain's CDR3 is CASSVEGQGYSGNTIYF. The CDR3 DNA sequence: TGTGCCAGCAGCGTAGAGGGACAGGGCTACTCTGGAAACACCATATATTTT. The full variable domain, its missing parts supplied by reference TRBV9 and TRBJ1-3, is DSGVTQTPKHLITATGQRVTLRCSPRSGDLSVYWYQQSLDQGLQFLIQYYNGEERAKGNILERFSAQQFPDLHSELNLSSLELGDSALYFCASSVEGQGYSGNTIYFGEGSWLTVV.

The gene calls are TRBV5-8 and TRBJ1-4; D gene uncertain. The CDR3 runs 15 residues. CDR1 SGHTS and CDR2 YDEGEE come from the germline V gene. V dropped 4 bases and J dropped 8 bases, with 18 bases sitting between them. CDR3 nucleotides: TGTGCCAGCAGCCCGGGGAGACTGCGGACCGAAAAACTGTTTTTT. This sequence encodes CASSPGRLRTEKLFF.

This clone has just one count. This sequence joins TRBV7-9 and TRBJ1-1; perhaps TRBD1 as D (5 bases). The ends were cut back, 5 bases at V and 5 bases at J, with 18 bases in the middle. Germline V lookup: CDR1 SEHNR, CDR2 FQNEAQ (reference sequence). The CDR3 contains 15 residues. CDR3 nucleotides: TGTGCCAGCAGCATAGAAGTAGGGGTTAGAACTGAAGCTTTCTTT. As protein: CASSIEVGVRTEAFF.

The CDR3 loop is CASSLREGGAGNEQFF. The CDR3 DNA reads TGTGCCAGCAGCCTACGCGAGGGGGGGGCCGGGAATGAGCAGTTCTTC. This chain uses TRBV9 with TRBJ2-1; possible D gene TRBD2, 7 bases. Trimming took 4 bases from V and 7 from J, leaving 21 bases between them. Germline V gene data show CDR1 as SGDLS and CDR2 as YYNGEE. There are 16 residues in the CDR3.

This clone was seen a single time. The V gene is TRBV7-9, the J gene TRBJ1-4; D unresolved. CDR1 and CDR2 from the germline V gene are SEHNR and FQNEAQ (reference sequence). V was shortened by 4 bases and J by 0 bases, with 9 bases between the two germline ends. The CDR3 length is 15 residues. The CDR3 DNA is TGTGCCAGCAGCTACCCAGCGACAACTAATGAAAAACTGTTTTTT. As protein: CASSYPATTNEKLFF.

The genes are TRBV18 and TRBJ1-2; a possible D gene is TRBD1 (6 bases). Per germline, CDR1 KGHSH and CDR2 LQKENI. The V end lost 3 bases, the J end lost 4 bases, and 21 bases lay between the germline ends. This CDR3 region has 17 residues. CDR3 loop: CASSPQGLEQQVYGYTF. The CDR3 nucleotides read TGTGCCAGCTCACCCCAGGGGTTGGAGCAGCAGGTCTATGGCTACACCTTC.